The following is a T cell receptor beta chain sequence with its context. Which antigen it targets is not known. No qualities accompany the bases; no much larger clone lies one base away. CDR1 and CDR2, per the germline V gene (reference sequence), are LNHDA and SQIVND. V is shortened by 5 bases, J by 5 bases, and the region joining them spans 7 bases. The CDR3, cysteine through phenylalanine, is 13 amino acids long. The entry retains the CDR3 DNA only, 39 bases that are in frame from base 1. TCRbeta CDR3 regions were amplified from genomic DNA by means of the immunoSEQ Assay, a bias-controlled multiplex PCR. The paper's data handling went like this. The number of nucleated cells in each sample was estimated by amplification of reference gene primers within the assay. To quantify the absolute abundance of each unique TCRbeta CDR3 rearrangement, sequence reads were collapsed and filtered. For each sample, productive Simpson clonality was calculated as the square root of Simpson's diversity index over productive rearrangements. TCRdb took over this immuneACCESS table, retaining in-frame rearrangements with V and J assigned. Such tables are incomplete; in checked studies, under half of the missing clones stem from an unresolved V gene, and the remainder is unexplained. The V and J calls and clone size were taken over from that table, and D and trimming were inferred from the DNA. The sample table records a few hundred thousand clones; 70% to 90% of these occur just once. The ten largest clones add up to approximately 2.9% of the sample.

Each collaborating institution followed its own protocols to collect whole blood in K2EDTA tubes. For TCRbeta analysis, collaborators shipped samples as frozen whole blood, isolated PBMCs, or DNA extracted from either of those sample types. The data stem from a study of blood T cell repertoires in COVID-19 (TCRdb year 2020). About the investigation overall: Samples from collaborators originated in the United States, Italy and Spain and spanned both the acute and convalescent phases of COVID-19. Nearly every sample came with metadata listing a de-identified subject ID, COVID-19 status, age in years and sex. The material from the prospective study consisted of cDNA or gDNA derived from T cells, B-cell-depleted T cells, or PBMCs. Subjects who had been exposed to COVID-19, were actively infected with it, or had recovered from it provided the deeply sampled blood TCRbeta repertoires that made up the dataset. The samples were drawn from the first 160 participants of the ongoing ImmuneRACE study and from over 950 subjects provided by 6 global collaborators. The repertoires were made available in a free public database intended to serve as a resource for research on the immune response to SARS-CoV-2. Where available, HLA class I and class II types were obtained from metadata supplied by the sample provider rather than from assay-based typing.

Points the paper makes about the study in general: How much clinical and demographic metadata was included differed by source and by participant, and the metadata was provided uncurated.

The sample was peripheral blood. Here the chain combines TRBV19 and TRBJ1-6; the D gene assignment is ambiguous. The receptor was isolated from a man in his 60s with acute or convalescent COVID-19. The CDR3 protein is CASSFPNNSPLHF. DNA sequence: TGTGCCAGTAGTTTTCCAAATAATTCACCCCTCCACTTT. The variable domain in full, with residues beyond the CDR3 obtained from the reference TRBV19 and TRBJ1-6 genes, is DGGITQSPKYLFRKEGQNVTLSCEQNLNHDAMYWYRQDPGQGLRLIYYSQIVNDFQKGDIAEGYSVSREKKESFPLTVTSAQKNPTAFYLCASSFPNNSPLHFGNGTRLTVT.